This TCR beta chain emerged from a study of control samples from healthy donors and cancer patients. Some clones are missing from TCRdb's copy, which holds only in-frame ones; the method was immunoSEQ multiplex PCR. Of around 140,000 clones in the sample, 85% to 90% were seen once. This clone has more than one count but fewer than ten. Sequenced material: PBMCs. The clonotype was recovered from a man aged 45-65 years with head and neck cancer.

The CDR3 sequence is CASRLGQYNEQFF. The CDR3 DNA sequence: TGTGCCAGCAGGTTAGGACAGTACAATGAGCAGTTCTTC. V and J are TRBV2 and TRBJ2-1; a weak D match, TRBD1 (6 bases). This CDR3 has 13 residues. The V gene lost 6 bases and the J gene lost 4 bases, with 10 bases spanning the gap. CDR1 is SNHLY and CDR2 is FYNNEI in the germline V gene.